The TCR beta chain under discussion was sequenced for a study of CD8+CD57+ T cells in acquired aplastic anemia. CDR3 and TCR beta VDJ profiling relied on a genomic DNA template. TCRdb reprocessed the reads via MiXCR and lists one record per CDR3 protein. This sample has about 160,000 distinct CDR3 sequences, with approximately 44% found just once. This clonotype was seen at least ten times. The source material was sorted CD4+, CD8+, or CD8+CD57+ T cells (not recorded which) from PBMCs. The TCR comes from a human donor in good health.

The CDR3 region has the DNA TGTGCCATCAGTGAGGGCAGTGGGTATGGCTACACCTTC. Protein sequence: CAISEGSGYGYTF. V is TRBV10-3 and J is TRBJ1-2, with no clear D. The CDR3 spans 13 residues. V was clipped by 2 bases and J by 5 bases, with 9 bases between them. Per the germline V gene, CDR1 is ENHRY and CDR2 is SYGVKD.